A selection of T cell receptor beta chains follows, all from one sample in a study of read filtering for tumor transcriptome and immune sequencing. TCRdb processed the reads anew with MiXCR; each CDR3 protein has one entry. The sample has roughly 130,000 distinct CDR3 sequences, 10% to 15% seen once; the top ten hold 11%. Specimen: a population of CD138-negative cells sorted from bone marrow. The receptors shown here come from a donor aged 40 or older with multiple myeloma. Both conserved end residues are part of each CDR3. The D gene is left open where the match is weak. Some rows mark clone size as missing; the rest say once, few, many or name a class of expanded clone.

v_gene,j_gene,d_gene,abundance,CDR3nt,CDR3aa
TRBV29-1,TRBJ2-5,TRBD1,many,TGCAGCGGTGACAGGGGTGGTGAGACCCAGTACTTC,CSGDRGGETQYF
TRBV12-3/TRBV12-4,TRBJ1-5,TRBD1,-,TGTGCCAGCAGTTTAGCTACTACAGGGGAAGGGGTTCAGCCCCAGCATTTT,CASSLATTGEGVQPQHF
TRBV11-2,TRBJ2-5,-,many,TGTGCCAGCAGCTTACAGGGGCGGCAAGAGACCCAGTACTTC,CASSLQGRQETQYF
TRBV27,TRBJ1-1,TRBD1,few,TGTGCCAGCGGTTACTTCGGGACAGGGGTCGGTAGCGCTGAAGCTTTCTTT,CASGYFGTGVGSAEAFF
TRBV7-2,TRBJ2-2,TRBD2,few,TGTGCCAGCAGCTTAGGGAGACTAGCGGTCCCGGGGGAGCTGTTTTTT,CASSLGRLAVPGELFF
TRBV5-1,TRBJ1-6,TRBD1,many,TGCGCCAGCAGCTTGGACGCCCAGGGGGCGCTGCCAGGTTCACCCCTCCACTTT,CASSLDAQGALPGSPLHF
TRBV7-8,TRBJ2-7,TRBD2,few,TGTGCCAGCACCCTATCTAGCGGAAGCCCCTACGAGCAGTACTTC,CASTLSSGSPYEQYF
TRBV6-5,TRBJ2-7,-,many,TGTGCCAGCAGCCGGGACGGGGCCCACGAGCAGTACTTC,CASSRDGAHEQYF
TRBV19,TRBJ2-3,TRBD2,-,TGTGCCAGTAGTCGGACTAGCGGGGTGACTACGCAGTATTTT,CASSRTSGVTTQYF
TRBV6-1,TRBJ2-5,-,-,TGTGCCAGCAGTAAGACCGGGACTGGGGCCAGGACGCAGTACTTC,CASSKTGTGARTQYF
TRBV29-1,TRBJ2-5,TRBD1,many,TGCAGCGTTGTAGTGACAGGGGGCGAGGGCCAGTACTTC,CSVVVTGGEGQYF
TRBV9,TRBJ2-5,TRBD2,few,TGTGCCAGCAGCTCAGCTGCGGGGGTTAACCAAGAGACCCAGTACTTC,CASSSAAGVNQETQYF
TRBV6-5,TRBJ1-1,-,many,TGTGCCAGCAGTTACGATCAGCGCACTGAAGCTTTCTTT,CASSYDQRTEAFF
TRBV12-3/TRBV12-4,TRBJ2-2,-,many,TGTGCCAGCAGTCCGCCCCAGGGCCCCGGGGAGCTGTTTTTT,CASSPPQGPGELFF
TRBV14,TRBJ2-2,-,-,TGTGCCAGCAGCCAAGGGACCGGGAACACCGGGGAGCTGTTTTTT,CASSQGTGNTGELFF
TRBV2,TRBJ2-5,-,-,TGTGCCAGCAGACAGTCTGCCCAAGAGACCCAGTACTTC,CASRQSAQETQYF
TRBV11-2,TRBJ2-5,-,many,TGTGCCAGCGGCAAAGAGACCCAGTACTTC,CASGKETQYF
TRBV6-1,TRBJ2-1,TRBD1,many,TGTGCCAGCAGTGAAGGGACAGGGTCCCATGAGCAGTTCTTC,CASSEGTGSHEQFF
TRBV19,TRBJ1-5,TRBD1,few,TGTGCCAGTAGTACTCGACAGGGAATTAATCAGCCCCAGCATTTT,CASSTRQGINQPQHF
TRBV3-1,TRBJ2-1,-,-,TGTGCCAGCAGCCAAGGAGCGGAGGGGCAGTTCTTC,CASSQGAEGQFF
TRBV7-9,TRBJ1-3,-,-,TGTGCCATCAGCGCCTCGGGGCCTGGAAACACCATATATTTT,CAISASGPGNTIYF
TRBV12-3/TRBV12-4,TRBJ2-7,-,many,TGTGCCAGCAGTCCCCCCCCACCGTCGAACGAGCAGTACTTC,CASSPPPPSNEQYF
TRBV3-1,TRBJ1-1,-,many,TGTGCCAGCAGCCAAGAAGGGCGCGGCCCTGAAGCTTTCTTT,CASSQEGRGPEAFF
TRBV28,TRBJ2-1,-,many,TGTGCCAGCAGTCCAAGGGACACCAACAATGAGCAGTTCTTC,CASSPRDTNNEQFF
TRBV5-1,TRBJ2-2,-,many,TGCGCCAGCAGCTTGGCCGGGGGCGCGGGAACCGGGGAGCTGTTTTTT,CASSLAGGAGTGELFF
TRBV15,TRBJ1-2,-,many,TGTGCCACCAGCAGAGGGGGGGCAACCAAGAACTATGGCTACACCTTC,CATSRGGATKNYGYTF
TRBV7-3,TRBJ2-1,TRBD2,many,TGTGCCAGCAGCCCACTAGCGGGAGGCTCCTACAATGAGCAGTTCTTC,CASSPLAGGSYNEQFF
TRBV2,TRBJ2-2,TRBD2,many,TGTGCCAGCAGTGCGTGGATAGCGGGGGGCACCGGGGAGCTGTTTTTT,CASSAWIAGGTGELFF
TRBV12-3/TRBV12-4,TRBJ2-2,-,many,TGTGCCAGCAGAAAAGGACGGAGGAACACCGGGGAGCTGTTTTTT,CASRKGRRNTGELFF
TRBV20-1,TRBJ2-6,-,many,TGCAGTGCTAGAGACATCTCTGGGGCCAACGTCCTGACTTTC,CSARDISGANVLTF
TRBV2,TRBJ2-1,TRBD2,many,TGTGCCAGCAGTGATCGTCGACTAGCGGGATCTGAGCAGTTCTTC,CASSDRRLAGSEQFF
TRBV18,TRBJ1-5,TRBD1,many,TGTGCCAGCAGTCCAGGGGGCGGGAGCAATCAGCCCCAGCATTTT,CASSPGGGSNQPQHF
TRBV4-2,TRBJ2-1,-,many,TGTGCCAGCAGCCAAGCGGACCCCATGGGCAATGAGCAGTTCTTC,CASSQADPMGNEQFF
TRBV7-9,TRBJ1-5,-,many,TGTGCCAGCAGCTTGGGGGCAGATCAGCCCCAGCATTTT,CASSLGADQPQHF
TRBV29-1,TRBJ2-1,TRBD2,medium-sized,TGCAGCGTTGTGGGCGGGGGGACCTACAATGAGCAGTTCTTC,CSVVGGGTYNEQFF
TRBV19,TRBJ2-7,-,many,TGTGCCAGTGGCGGGACGGAATACGAGCAGTACTTC,CASGGTEYEQYF
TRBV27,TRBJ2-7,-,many,TGTGCCAGCAGTTTATCGAATGGGGGACTCTACGTCGAGCAGTACTTC,CASSLSNGGLYVEQYF
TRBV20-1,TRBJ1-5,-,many,TGCAGTGCTAGAGATCGAGGAGGTGGCGGCAATCAGCCCCAGCATTTT,CSARDRGGGGNQPQHF
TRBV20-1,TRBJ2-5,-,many,TGCAGTGCCGCGGGACAGAACCAAGAGACCCAGTACTTC,CSAAGQNQETQYF
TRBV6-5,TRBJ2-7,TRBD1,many,TGTGCCAGCAGTTACTCGAGCCAGGGGGTATCCTACGAGCAGTACTTC,CASSYSSQGVSYEQYF
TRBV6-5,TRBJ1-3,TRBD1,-,TGTGCCAGCAAACCCGGGACAGCTGGAAACACCATATATTTT,CASKPGTAGNTIYF